The 8 T cell receptor beta chains below were found in one sample sequenced in a study of blood T cell repertoires in COVID-19. Only in-frame clones appear in the TCRdb table, and some are missing; sequencing was by immunoSEQ multiplex PCR. The sample yields 150,000 to 200,000 clones, approximately 92% seen once. What was sequenced was peripheral blood. The receptor source for this set is a woman between 45 and 65 years old with acute or convalescent COVID-19.

In DNA form, the CDR3 reads TGCGCCAGCAGCTATACCATCCTTCCTAATAATTCACCCCTCCACTTT. Translated: CASSYTILPNNSPLHF. The chain is built from TRBV4-1 and TRBJ1-6, with D unclear. CDR1 and CDR2 (germline): MGHRA, YSYEKL. Trimming left V 5 bases short and J 5 bases short, with 16 bases between. The CDR3 totals 16 residues.

DNA of the CDR3: TGTGCCAGCAGCTTCCCAGGGGGCCTGGGAGGAAACACCATATATTTT. Protein sequence: CASSFPGGLGGNTIYF. The chain is built from TRBV5-6 and TRBJ1-3; TRBD1 matches at 8 bases. The CDR3 runs to 16 residues. V was clipped by 2 bases and J by 4 bases; unmatched bases: 8. Looked up from germline, CDR1 is SGHDT and CDR2 is YYEEEE.

The gene calls are TRBV4-1 and TRBJ2-7, with D perhaps TRBD1 (5 bases). The CDR3 runs 12 residues. The V and J ends lost 2 bases and 3 bases respectively, with 5 bases between them. Germline CDR1 reads MGHRA; CDR2 reads YSYEKL. The chain's CDR3 is CASSQTGYEQYF. The CDR3 region has the DNA TGCGCCAGCAGCCAAACAGGCTACGAGCAGTACTTC.

This rearrangement joins TRBV7-9 to TRBJ1-6; weak D call: TRBD1 (6 bases). The CDR3 runs 13 residues. The germline V gene encodes CDR1 SEHNR and CDR2 FQNEAQ (reference sequence). V shed 5 bases and J shed 9 bases, with 11 bases lying between them. CDR3: CASSALTGSPLHF. In nucleotides, the CDR3 is TGTGCCAGCAGCGCTTTGACAGGTTCACCCCTCCACTTT. Full variable domain (missing parts from reference TRBV7-9 and TRBJ1-6): DTGVSQNPRHKITKRGQNVTFRCDPISEHNRLYWYRQTLGQGPEFLTYFQNEAQLEKSRLLSDRFSAERPKGSFSTLEIQRTEQGDSAMYLCASSALTGSPLHFGNGTRLTVT.

This sequence joins TRBV5-8 and TRBJ2-7, with TRBD1 matching over 10 bases. The CDR3 is 14 amino acids. Germline CDR1 reads SGHTS; CDR2 reads YDEGEE. Germline trimming cut 4 bases from V and 2 bases from J; bases unmatched to any gene: 3. DNA for the CDR3: TGTGCCAGCAGCCCAGGACAGGGGGCCTACGAGCAGTACTTC. This codes for CASSPGQGAYEQYF.

The chain couples TRBV30 to TRBJ1-5; 7 bases are a match to TRBD1. This CDR3 has 15 amino acids. Germline CDR1 is GTSNPN and CDR2 is SVGIG (reference sequence). Losses at the gene ends were 2 bases for V and 3 bases for J; bases not matched to a gene: 7. The CDR3 region is CAWSLPTGINQPQHF. Here the CDR3 DNA reads TGTGCCTGGAGTCTTCCGACAGGGATCAATCAGCCCCAGCATTTT.

The chain recombines TRBV3-1 (or the pseudogene TRBV3-2) with TRBJ1-6, with D perhaps TRBD1 (5 bases). CDR3 size: 19 residues. V lost 2 bases, J lost 3 bases, and 20 bases lay in between. From germline, CDR1 is LGHDT and CDR2 YNNKEL (reference sequence). Here the CDR3 reads CASSQPSGRGSLYNSPLHF. The CDR3 nucleotides are TGTGCCAGCAGCCAACCTTCTGGGAGGGGCTCCCTCTATAATTCACCCCTCCACTTT.

V is TRBV3-1 (or the pseudogene TRBV3-2) and J is TRBJ2-1, with TRBD2 matching over 7 bases. Germline V CDR1 and CDR2: LGHDT, YNNKEL (reference sequence). This CDR3 contains 14 residues. After removal of 7 bases from V and 8 bases from J, the junction contained 11 bases not matched to a gene. CDR3: CASMGGYGVDEQFF. In nucleotides, the CDR3 is TGTGCCAGCATGGGAGGGTATGGTGTCGATGAGCAGTTCTTC.